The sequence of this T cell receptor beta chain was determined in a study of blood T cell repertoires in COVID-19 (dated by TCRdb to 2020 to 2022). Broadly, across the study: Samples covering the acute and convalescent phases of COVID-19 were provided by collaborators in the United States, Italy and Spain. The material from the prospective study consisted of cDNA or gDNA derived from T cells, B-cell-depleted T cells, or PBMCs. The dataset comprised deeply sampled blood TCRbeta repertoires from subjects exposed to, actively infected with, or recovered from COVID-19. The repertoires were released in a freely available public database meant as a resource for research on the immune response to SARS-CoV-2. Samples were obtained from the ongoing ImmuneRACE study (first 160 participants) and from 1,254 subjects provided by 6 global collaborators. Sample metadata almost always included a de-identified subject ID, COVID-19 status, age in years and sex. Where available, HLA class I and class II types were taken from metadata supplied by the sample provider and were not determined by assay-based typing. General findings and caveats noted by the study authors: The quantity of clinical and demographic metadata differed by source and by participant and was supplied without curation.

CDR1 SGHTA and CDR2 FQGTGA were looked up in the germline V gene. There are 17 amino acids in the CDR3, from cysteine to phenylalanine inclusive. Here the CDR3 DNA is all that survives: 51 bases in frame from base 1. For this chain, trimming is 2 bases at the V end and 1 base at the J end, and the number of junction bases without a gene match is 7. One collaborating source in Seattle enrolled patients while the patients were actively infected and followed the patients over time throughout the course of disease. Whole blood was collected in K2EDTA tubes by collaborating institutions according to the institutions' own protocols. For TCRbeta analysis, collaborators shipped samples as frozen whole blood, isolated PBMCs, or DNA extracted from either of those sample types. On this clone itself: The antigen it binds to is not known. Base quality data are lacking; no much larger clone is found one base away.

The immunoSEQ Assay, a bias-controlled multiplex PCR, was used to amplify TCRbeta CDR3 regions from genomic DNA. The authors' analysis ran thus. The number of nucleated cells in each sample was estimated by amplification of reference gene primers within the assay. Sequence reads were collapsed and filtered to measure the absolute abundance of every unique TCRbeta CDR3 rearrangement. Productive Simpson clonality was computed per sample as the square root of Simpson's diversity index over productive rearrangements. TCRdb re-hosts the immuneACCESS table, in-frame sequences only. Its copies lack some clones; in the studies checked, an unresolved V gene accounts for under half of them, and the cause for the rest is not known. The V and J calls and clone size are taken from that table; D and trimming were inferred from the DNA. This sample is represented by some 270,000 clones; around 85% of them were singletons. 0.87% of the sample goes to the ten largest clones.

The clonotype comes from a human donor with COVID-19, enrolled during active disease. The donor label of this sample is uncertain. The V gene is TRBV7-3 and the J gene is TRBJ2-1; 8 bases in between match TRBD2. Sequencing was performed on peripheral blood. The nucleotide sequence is TGTGCCAGCAGCTTACGGGCTAGCGGGCTTTCCTACAATGAGCAGTTCTTC. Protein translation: CASSLRASGLSYNEQFF.